The clone carrying this T cell receptor beta chain has a handful of counts. Its antigen is undetermined. Individual cDNA molecules carried attached unique molecular identifiers. Each CDR3 protein is one row after TCRdb ran MiXCR on the 5' RACE reads. Of around 60,000 distinct CDR3 sequences in the sample, around 11% were seen once. The CDR3 is 14 residues long. V lost 3 bases and J lost 4; bases outside the gene matches: 4. Germline loops: CDR1 LGHNT, CDR2 FRNRAP. This entry is derived from a study of early T cells in non-severe SARS-CoV-2 infection. Study-wide background: Sequencing of bulk RNA from unsorted whole blood was done, without chain pairing. Findings of the study overall: Sequences matched to VDJdb favored anti-spike CD8 responses, while private and CD4 specificities were missed.

The gene calls are TRBV12-5 and TRBJ1-2, with TRBD1 matching over 8 bases. The sample consisted of whole blood, taken at baseline. This sequence was found in an adult who was a healthcare worker with PCR-confirmed SARS-CoV-2 infection or an uninfected control (not recorded which). The DNA for the CDR3 is TGTGCTAGTGGTTTTGGACAGGGTGGCTATGGCTACACCTTC. Its translation is CASGFGQGGYGYTF.